One and the same sample provided the 13 T cell receptor beta chains below, sequenced in a study of blood T cell repertoires in COVID-19. Measured with immunoSEQ multiplex PCR; TCRdb has only the in-frame clones, and not every one. The data hold tens of thousands of clones, with approximately 80% observed a single time. Sequenced material: peripheral blood. These receptor sequences come from a human donor in a cohort sampled during active COVID-19.

The genes are TRBV7-2 and TRBJ2-1; 15 bases map to TRBD2. The CDR3 is made up of 16 amino acids. Germline CDR1 and CDR2: SGHTA and FQGNSA. J was trimmed by 7 bases and V by 4 bases; bases with no gene match: 5. The CDR3 here is CASSSPGTSGRNEQFF. The DNA for the CDR3 is TGTGCCAGCAGCTCCCCCGGGACTAGCGGGAGGAATGAGCAGTTCTTC.

The rearrangement uses TRBV7-2 and TRBJ1-4; 7 bases are a match to TRBD1. The junction had 4 bases not matched to a gene; V was cut back by 2 bases and J by 7 bases. CDR3 size: 14 residues. The germline gives CDR1 SGHTA, CDR2 FQGNSA. The CDR3 sequence is CASSLRGPREKLFF. The CDR3 DNA sequence: TGTGCCAGCAGCTTAAGGGGGCCGCGTGAAAAACTGTTTTTT.

This chain links TRBV28 with TRBJ2-1; tentative D call: TRBD2 (6 bases). There are 14 residues in the CDR3. V dropped 5 bases and J dropped 9 bases, with 17 bases sitting between them. Germline V gene lookup returns CDR1 MDHEN and CDR2 SYDVKM. CDR3 sequence (DNA): TGTGCCAGCAGTCCCGGGCAGGGAGGTAGTGAGCAGTTCTTC. It specifies CASSPGQGGSEQFF.

The chain combines TRBV29-1 with TRBJ2-5; 11 positions match TRBD2. Germline V gene lookup returns CDR1 SQVTM and CDR2 ANQGSEA. The V gene end was trimmed by 4 bases and the J gene end by 4 bases; junction bases not matched to a gene: 5. This CDR3 contains 14 residues. The CDR3 reads CSVATSGRGETQYF. The CDR3 bases are TGCAGCGTTGCCACTAGCGGGAGAGGAGAGACCCAGTACTTC.

The V and J genes are TRBV5-1 and TRBJ2-7; 10 bases agree with TRBD2. The trim removed 1 base at V and 5 bases at J, leaving 3 bases unmatched. This CDR3 is built from 14 residues. Germline lookup yields CDR1 SGHRS and CDR2 YFSETQ. CDR3 DNA sequence: TGCGCCAGCAGCTTGATCGGACTAGCGGACGAGCAGTACTTC. This sequence encodes CASSLIGLADEQYF.

The V call is TRBV30, the J call TRBJ2-7, with 10 bases aligning to TRBD1. The V gene end was trimmed by 3 bases and the J gene end by 1 base; junction bases not matched to a gene: 6. Germline values: CDR1 GTSNPN, CDR2 SVGIG (reference sequence). The CDR3 runs 15 residues. This CDR3 is CAWRPRGQGSYEQYF. DNA of the CDR3: TGTGCCTGGAGGCCTCGGGGACAGGGGTCCTACGAGCAGTACTTC.

The chain employs TRBV28 and TRBJ1-6; TRBD1 matches at 7 bases. In germline, CDR1 is MDHEN, CDR2 SYDVKM. The CDR3 has 15 residues. V shed 4 bases, J shed 4 bases, and the junction held 4 bases outside the gene matches. The CDR3 is CASSSPTGYNSPLHF. The CDR3 DNA reads TGTGCCAGCAGTTCCCCGACAGGGTATAATTCACCCCTCCACTTT.

This clone showed up just once. This sequence joins TRBV7-8 and TRBJ2-7, with TRBD1 matching 9 bases. The CDR3 sequence is 15 residues long. Germline values: CDR1 SGHVS, CDR2 FQNEAQ. V lost 5 bases to trimming and J lost 7 bases; unmatched junction nucleotides: 12. CDR3 sequence reads: CASSPYRTGAQEQYF. As DNA, the CDR3 is TGTGCCAGCAGCCCGTACCGGACAGGGGCCCAAGAGCAGTACTTC.

In DNA form, the CDR3 reads TGTGCCAGCAGTGAAGTCTACCGCACAGATACGCAGTATTTT. Protein: CASSEVYRTDTQYF. The rearrangement joins TRBV2 to TRBJ2-3, with D uncertain. V was shortened by 1 base and J by 1 base, with 6 bases between the two germline ends. Germline CDR1 SNHLY, CDR2 FYNNEI. This CDR3 has 14 residues.

The V call is TRBV2, the J call TRBJ2-3; 7 bases agree with TRBD1. The germline gives CDR1 SNHLY, CDR2 FYNNEI. The CDR3 sequence is 12 residues long. V dropped 8 bases and J dropped 5; count of bases not matched to a gene: 4. Written as DNA, the CDR3 is TGTGCCAGCGGACAGGCGAGAGATACGCAGTATTTT. This gives the protein CASGQARDTQYF.

This chain uses TRBV6-6 with TRBJ1-1; TRBD1 aligns across 10 bases. The CDR3 sequence is 13 residues long. Germline assignment: CDR1 MNHNY and CDR2 SVGAGI (reference sequence). Losses at the gene ends were 2 bases for V and 8 bases for J; bases not matched to a gene: 2. The CDR3 sequence: CASSYRDRGEAFF. The CDR3 DNA reads as TGTGCCAGCAGTTACAGGGACAGGGGAGAAGCTTTCTTT.

The gene calls are TRBV18 and TRBJ2-1; the match to TRBD2 covers 10 bases. This CDR3 has 18 amino acids. The V and J ends lost 2 bases and 0 bases, in that order; junction bases with no gene match: 7. Germline CDR1 is KGHSH and CDR2 is LQKENI. The CDR3 here is CASSPTLAGADSYNEQFF. The CDR3 DNA sequence: TGTGCCAGCTCACCAACTCTAGCGGGAGCCGACTCCTACAATGAGCAGTTCTTC.

The rearrangement joins TRBV24-1 to TRBJ1-1; D is possibly TRBD1 (6 bases). The ends were cut back, 9 bases at V and 9 bases at J, with 16 bases in the middle. The CDR3 loop spans 12 amino acids. In germline, CDR1 is KGHDR, CDR2 SFDVKD. Written as DNA, the CDR3 is TGTGCCACCGGGACATTCCTTTGCAAAGCTTTCTTT. Protein sequence: CATGTFLCKAFF.